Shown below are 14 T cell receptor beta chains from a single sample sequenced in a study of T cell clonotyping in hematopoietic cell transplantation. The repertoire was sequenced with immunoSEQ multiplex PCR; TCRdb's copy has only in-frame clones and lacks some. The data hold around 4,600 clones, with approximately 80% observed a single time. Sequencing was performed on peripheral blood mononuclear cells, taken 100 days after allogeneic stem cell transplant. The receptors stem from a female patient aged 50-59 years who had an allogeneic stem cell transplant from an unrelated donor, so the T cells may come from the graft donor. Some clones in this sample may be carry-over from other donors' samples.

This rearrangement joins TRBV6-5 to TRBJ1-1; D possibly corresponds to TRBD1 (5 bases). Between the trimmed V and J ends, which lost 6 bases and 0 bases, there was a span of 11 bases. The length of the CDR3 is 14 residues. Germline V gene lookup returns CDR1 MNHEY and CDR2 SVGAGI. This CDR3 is CASRTPDMNTEAFF. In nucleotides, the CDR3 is TGTGCCAGCAGAACCCCGGACATGAACACTGAAGCTTTCTTT.

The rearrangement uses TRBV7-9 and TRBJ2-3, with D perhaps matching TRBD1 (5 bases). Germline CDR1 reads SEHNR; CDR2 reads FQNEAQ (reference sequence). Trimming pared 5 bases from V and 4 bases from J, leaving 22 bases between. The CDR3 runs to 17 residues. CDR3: CASSLRRRTDISDTQYF. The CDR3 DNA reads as TGTGCCAGCAGCCTTAGGCGGCGGACGGACATATCAGATACGCAGTATTTT.

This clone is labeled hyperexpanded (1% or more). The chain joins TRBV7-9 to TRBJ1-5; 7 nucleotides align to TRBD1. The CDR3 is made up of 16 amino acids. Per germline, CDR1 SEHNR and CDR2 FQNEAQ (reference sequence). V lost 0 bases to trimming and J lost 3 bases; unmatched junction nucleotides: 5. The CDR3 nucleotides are TGTGCCAGCAGCTTAGCGGGACAGTCACTCAATCAGCCCCAGCATTTT. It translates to CASSLAGQSLNQPQHF.

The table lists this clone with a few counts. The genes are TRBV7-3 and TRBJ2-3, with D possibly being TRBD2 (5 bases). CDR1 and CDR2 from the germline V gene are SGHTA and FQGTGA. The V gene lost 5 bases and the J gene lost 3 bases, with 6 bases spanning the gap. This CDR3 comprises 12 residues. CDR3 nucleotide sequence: TGTGCCAGCAGCCCGGGGACAGATACGCAGTATTTT. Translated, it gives CASSPGTDTQYF.

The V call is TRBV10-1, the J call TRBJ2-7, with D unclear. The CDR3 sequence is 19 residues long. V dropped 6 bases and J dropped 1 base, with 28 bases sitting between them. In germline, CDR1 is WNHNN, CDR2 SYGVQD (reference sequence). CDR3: CASSGSSIRWPKTSYEQYF. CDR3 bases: TGCGCCAGCAGCGGGTCTTCTATACGCTGGCCGAAGACTTCCTACGAGCAGTACTTC.

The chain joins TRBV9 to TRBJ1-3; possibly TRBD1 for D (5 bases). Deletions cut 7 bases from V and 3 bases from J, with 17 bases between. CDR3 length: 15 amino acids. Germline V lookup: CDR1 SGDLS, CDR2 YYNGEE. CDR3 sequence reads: CASQRGPSVGNTIYF. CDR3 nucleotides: TGTGCCAGCCAACGGGGACCGAGCGTTGGAAACACCATATATTTT. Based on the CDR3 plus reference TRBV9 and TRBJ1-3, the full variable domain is DSGVTQTPKHLITATGQRVTLRCSPRSGDLSVYWYQQSLDQGLQFLIQYYNGEERAKGNILERFSAQQFPDLHSELNLSSLELGDSALYFCASQRGPSVGNTIYFGEGSWLTVV.

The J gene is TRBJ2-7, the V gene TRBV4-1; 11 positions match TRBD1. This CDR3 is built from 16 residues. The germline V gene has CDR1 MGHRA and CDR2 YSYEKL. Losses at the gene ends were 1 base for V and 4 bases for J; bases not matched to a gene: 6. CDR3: CASSQGGQGARYEQYF. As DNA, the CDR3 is TGCGCCAGCAGCCAAGGAGGACAGGGGGCGCGGTACGAGCAGTACTTC.

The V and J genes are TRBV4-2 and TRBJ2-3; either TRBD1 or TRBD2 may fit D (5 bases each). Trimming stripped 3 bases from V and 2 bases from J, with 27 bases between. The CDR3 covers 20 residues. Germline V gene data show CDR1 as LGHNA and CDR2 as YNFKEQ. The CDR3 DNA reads TGTGCCAGCAGCCAGACCCGCTCTACTTCTGGGGGACGATCCACAGATACGCAGTATTTT. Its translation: CASSQTRSTSGGRSTDTQYF.

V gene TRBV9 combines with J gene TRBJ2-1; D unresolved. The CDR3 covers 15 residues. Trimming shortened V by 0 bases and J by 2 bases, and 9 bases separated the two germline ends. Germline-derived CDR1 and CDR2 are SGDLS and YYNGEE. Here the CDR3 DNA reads TGTGCCAGCAGCGTAGGGGCGTCCACCTACAATGAGCAGTTCTTC. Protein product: CASSVGASTYNEQFF.

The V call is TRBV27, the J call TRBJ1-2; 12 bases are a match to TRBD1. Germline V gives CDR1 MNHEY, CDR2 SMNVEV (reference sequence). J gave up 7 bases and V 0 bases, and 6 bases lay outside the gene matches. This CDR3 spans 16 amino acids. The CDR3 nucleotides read TGTGCCAGCAGTTTATCAGGGACAGGGGGCTCGGGTGGCTACACCTTC. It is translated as CASSLSGTGGSGGYTF.

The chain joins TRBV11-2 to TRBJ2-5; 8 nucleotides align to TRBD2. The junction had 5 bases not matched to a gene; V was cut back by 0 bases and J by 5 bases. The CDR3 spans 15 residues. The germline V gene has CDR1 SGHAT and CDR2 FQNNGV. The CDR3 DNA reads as TGTGCCAGCAGCTTAGACGGGACTAGTCGGGAGACCCAGTACTTC. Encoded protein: CASSLDGTSRETQYF. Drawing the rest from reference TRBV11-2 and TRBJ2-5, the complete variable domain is EAGVAQSPRYKIIEKRQSVAFWCNPISGHATLYWYQQILGQGPKLLIQFQNNGVVDDSQLPKDRFSAERLKGVDSTLKIQPAKLEDSAVYLCASSLDGTSRETQYFGPGTRLLVL.

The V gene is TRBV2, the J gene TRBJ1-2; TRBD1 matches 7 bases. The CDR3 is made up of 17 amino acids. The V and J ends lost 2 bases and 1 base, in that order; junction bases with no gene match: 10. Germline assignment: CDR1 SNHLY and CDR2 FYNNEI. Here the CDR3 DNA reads TGTGCCAGCAGTGAACAGGGGGACCTTAGTATTAACTATGGCTACACCTTC. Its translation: CASSEQGDLSINYGYTF.

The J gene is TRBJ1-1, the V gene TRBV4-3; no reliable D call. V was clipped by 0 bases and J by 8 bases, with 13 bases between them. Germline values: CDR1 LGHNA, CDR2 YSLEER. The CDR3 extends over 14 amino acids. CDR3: CASSQDLENREAFF. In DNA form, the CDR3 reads TGCGCCAGCAGCCAAGATTTGGAGAACCGAGAAGCTTTCTTT.

The CDR3 protein is CASSLYARGQDIQYF. The CDR3 nucleotides read TGTGCCAGCAGTTTATATGCGCGAGGACAGGACATTCAGTACTTC. The chain links TRBV28 to TRBJ2-4; 7 nucleotides line up with TRBD1. Germline CDR1 reads MDHEN; CDR2 reads SYDVKM. V shed 1 base and J 8 bases; nucleotides not matched to a gene: 8. CDR3 size: 15 residues.